Each of the 17 T cell receptor beta chains below was sequenced from the same sample in a study of T cells in Graves' hyperthyroidism and ophthalmopathy. The TCR beta CDR3 regions underwent amplification using RNA transcripts as the source. First-round RT-PCR targeting the TCR CDR3 was performed with the HTBI primer set. TCRdb redid the calling of the multiplex PCR reads with MiXCR, one entry per CDR3 protein. The table includes around 480,000 distinct CDR3 sequences, around an eighth detected once. Sequencing was performed on blood. These receptors were obtained from a woman aged 18-29 years with Graves' hyperthyroidism.

CDR3: CASSIIYGRLTGELFF. CDR3 in DNA: TGTGCCAGTAGTATAATTTACGGGAGATTAACCGGGGAGCTGTTTTTT. The V and J genes are TRBV19 and TRBJ2-2; weak D call: TRBD2 (6 bases). The CDR3 contains 16 residues. Germline CDR1 LNHDA, CDR2 SQIVND (reference sequence). Trimming stripped 2 bases from V and 5 bases from J, with 15 bases between.

The chain is built from TRBV20-1 and TRBJ1-5, with 10 bases matching TRBD1. The trim removed 5 bases at V and 0 bases at J, leaving 4 bases unmatched. Germline V gene sequence: CDR1 DFQATT, CDR2 SNEGSKA (reference sequence). This CDR3 comprises 15 residues. CDR3 in amino acids: CSAAGTGDSNQPQHF. CDR3 DNA sequence: TGCAGTGCTGCAGGGACAGGGGATAGCAATCAGCCCCAGCATTTT.

This clonotype appeared a few times. This chain links TRBV20-1 with TRBJ2-7; tentative D call: TRBD1 (5 bases). CDR1 is DFQATT and CDR2 is SNEGSKA in the germline V gene (reference sequence). V lost 6 bases and J lost 2, with 11 bases in between. CDR3 length: 12 amino acids. For the CDR3, the DNA is TGCAGTGCCACAAAGGGGCCCTACGAGCAGTACTTC. Protein: CSATKGPYEQYF.

This clonotype has more than one count but fewer than ten. This sequence may be a read error, since a much larger clone differs from it by one base. The CDR3 is CASSLKGAGANVLTF. In DNA, the CDR3 is TGCGCCAGCAGCTTGAAAGGGGCTGGGGCCAACGTCCTGACTTTC. The chain has TRBV5-1 and TRBJ2-6, with D tentatively TRBD1 (5 bases). Germline CDR1 and CDR2: SGHRS and YFSETQ. The CDR3 contains 15 residues. V lost 1 base and J lost 2, with 7 bases in between.

This clonotype was observed many times. The gene calls are TRBV3-1 and TRBJ1-1; possible D gene TRBD1, 6 bases. The CDR3 is made up of 13 amino acids. Trimming shortened V by 1 base and J by 4 bases, and 7 bases separated the two germline ends. Germline lookup yields CDR1 LGHDT and CDR2 YNNKEL (reference sequence). The CDR3 DNA is TGTGCCAGCAGCCAAGCCAGGGGCACTGAAGCTTTCTTT. Translating gives CASSQARGTEAFF.

The table lists this clonotype with a few counts. The chain joins TRBV20-1 to TRBJ2-3; maybe TRBD1 (5 bases). With 6 bases removed from V and 0 bases from J, the gap between germline ends came to 19 bases. The CDR3 totals 16 residues. Germline CDR1 reads DFQATT; CDR2 reads SNEGSKA (reference sequence). DNA of the CDR3: TGCAGTGCCCGGCACGGACACCTCGTTAGCACAGATACGCAGTATTTT. Translated, it gives CSARHGHLVSTDTQYF.

The gene calls are TRBV11-2 and TRBJ2-1; 13 bases agree with TRBD2. V lost 4 bases, J lost 7 bases, and 7 bases stayed unmatched. CDR1 is SGHAT and CDR2 is FQNNGV in the germline V gene. The CDR3 sequence is 16 residues long. CDR3 amino acids: CASSSGLAGMRNEQFF. CDR3 nucleotide sequence: TGTGCCAGCAGCTCGGGACTAGCGGGAATGAGGAATGAGCAGTTCTTC. Looking up the rest from reference TRBV11-2 and TRBJ2-1 gives the full variable domain: EAGVAQSPRYKIIEKRQSVAFWCNPISGHATLYWYQQILGQGPKLLIQFQNNGVVDDSQLPKDRFSAERLKGVDSTLKIQPAKLEDSAVYLCASSSGLAGMRNEQFFGPGTRLTVL.

This clonotype showed up many times. The chain links TRBV30 to TRBJ2-7, with TRBD2 matching 8 bases. CDR3 length equals 15 residues. The junction had 9 bases not matched to a gene; V was cut back by 4 bases and J by 1 base. From germline, CDR1 is GTSNPN and CDR2 SVGIG (reference sequence). The CDR3 region has the DNA TGTGCCTGGACTAGCGGGTACGATTCTTCCTACGAGCAGTACTTC. Protein: CAWTSGYDSSYEQYF.

This clonotype was counted ten times or more. The chain carries TRBV2 and TRBJ2-2; 9 bases agree with TRBD1. Germline V gene data show CDR1 as SNHLY and CDR2 as FYNNEI. This CDR3 has 13 residues. Germline trimming cut 6 bases from V and 6 bases from J; bases unmatched to any gene: 2. For the CDR3, the DNA is TGTGCCAGCAGCAGACAGGGGGCCGGGGAGCTGTTTTTT. Translating gives CASSRQGAGELFF.

This clonotype was seen ten or more times. The J gene is TRBJ1-2, the V gene TRBV10-3, with D perhaps matching TRBD1 (6 bases). The V end was cut by 7 bases, the J end by 6 bases, with 24 bases between. Germline V gene data show CDR1 as ENHRY and CDR2 as SYGVKD. This CDR3 has 16 amino acids. For the CDR3, the DNA is TGTGCCATCAAAACGGATTTATATGTTGGGGGGCATGGCTACACCTTC. This encodes CAIKTDLYVGGHGYTF.

This clonotype came up many times. The chain combines TRBV9 with TRBJ2-5; D gene ambiguous. Germline V lookup: CDR1 SGDLS, CDR2 YYNGEE. V lost 0 bases to trimming and J lost 5 bases, with 14 bases between them. The CDR3 consists of 15 residues. The CDR3 loop is CASSVADRRYETQYF. The CDR3 nucleotides read TGTGCCAGCAGCGTAGCGGATAGACGCTATGAGACCCAGTACTTC.

This clonotype was found many times. The rearrangement links TRBV7-3 to TRBJ2-2; tentatively, D is TRBD2 (6 bases). CDR1 SGHTA and CDR2 FQGTGA come from the germline V gene. This CDR3 has 12 residues. Trimming took 9 bases from V and 7 from J, leaving 12 bases between them. This CDR3 is CARGGIVGELFF. CDR3 DNA sequence: TGTGCCAGAGGCGGGATTGTCGGGGAGCTGTTTTTT.

This clonotype was seen many times. The CDR3 reads CASRVLREGTGELFF. In DNA, the CDR3 is TGTGCCAGCAGAGTCTTGCGGGAGGGTACCGGGGAGCTGTTTTTT. The gene calls are TRBV6-1 and TRBJ2-2, with 9 bases fitting TRBD2. The CDR3 totals 15 residues. The junction had 7 bases not matched to a gene; V was cut back by 6 bases and J by 5 bases. In germline, CDR1 is MNHNS, CDR2 SASEGT.

This clonotype was observed many times. V and J are TRBV7-8 and TRBJ2-1; D might be TRBD2 (5 bases). Trimming shortened V by 7 bases and J by 6 bases, and 25 bases separated the two germline ends. CDR1 SGHVS and CDR2 FQNEAQ come from the germline V gene. The CDR3 consists of 17 residues. DNA for the CDR3: TGTGCCAGCATCCGTTTTATAGGCCGCCTCGAGGGCAATGAGCAGTTCTTC. This codes for CASIRFIGRLEGNEQFF.

V usage is TRBV7-9 and J usage is TRBJ2-7, with 13 bases fitting TRBD2. This CDR3 is built from 14 residues. Germline V gene sequence: CDR1 SEHNR, CDR2 FQNEAQ (reference sequence). J was trimmed by 5 bases and V by 7 bases; bases with no gene match: 5. The CDR3 coding sequence is TGTGCCAGCAATAAGGGACTAGCGGGAAACGAGCAGTACTTC. Protein product: CASNKGLAGNEQYF.

This clonotype appeared many times. The CDR3 DNA reads as TGTGCCAGCGGGGATTTGGGCTACACCTTC. It specifies CASGDLGYTF. The chain joins TRBV19 to TRBJ1-2; D not certain. V dropped 9 bases and J dropped 8 bases, with 10 bases sitting between them. This CDR3 comprises 10 residues. The germline gives CDR1 LNHDA, CDR2 SQIVND (reference sequence). The whole variable domain, remainder taken from reference TRBV19 and TRBJ1-2, is DGGITQSPKYLFRKEGQNVTLSCEQNLNHDAMYWYRQDPGQGLRLIYYSQIVNDFQKGDIAEGYSVSREKKESFPLTVTSAQKNPTAFYLCASGDLGYTFGSGTRLTVV.

The sample holds a few counts of this clonotype. The rearrangement uses TRBV12-3 or TRBV12-4 and TRBJ2-5; D might be TRBD2 (7 bases). V was clipped by 0 bases and J by 12 bases, with 11 bases between them. The CDR3 consists of 12 residues. The CDR3 DNA reads TGTGCCAGCAGTTTAGCGCGGGGGCGGGAGTACTTC. As protein: CASSLARGREYF.